Included here is one T cell receptor beta chain sequence, with context. Germline V gene sequence: CDR1 MGHRA, CDR2 YSYEKL. Deletions cut 1 base from V and 5 bases from J, with 11 bases between. The CDR3 spans 14 residues. For TCR, cDNA came from 5'RACE template switching, which added a universal primer site and UMIs. TCRdb reanalysed the 5' RACE reads using MiXCR and keeps one entry per CDR3 protein. The sample includes about 130,000 distinct CDR3 sequences, over 8% of them seen just once. This sample is part of a study of T cells after yellow fever vaccination. This chain joins TRBV4-1 and TRBJ2-5; no firm D call. The TCR originated in a man younger than 30 who received the YFV17D yellow fever vaccine. This sample comprised CD8+ T cells sorted from PBMCs, obtained on the day of the yellow fever booster vaccination. The CDR3 sequence: CASSQGVAGETQYF. CDR3 nucleotides: TGCGCCAGCAGCCAAGGGGTAGCTGGGGAGACCCAGTACTTC.